The rows below give T cell receptor beta chains drawn from one sample of a study of T cell responses to AZD1222 COVID-19 vaccine. Using immunoSEQ multiplex PCR, the repertoire was profiled, and TCRdb retains in-frame clones only, with some absent. Of some 70,000 clones in the sample, approximately 85% are singletons; the top ten hold more than 5%. The source material was peripheral blood, sampled on day 0 of AZD1222 vaccination. The receptors were gathered from an adult in good health. CDR3s leave out the opening cysteine and the closing phenylalanine or tryptophan. Clone size is not always given. Where it is, it says once, few, many or a class for expanded clones.

J gene,clone size,V gene,CDR3 length,CDR3 protein
TRBJ2-2,-,TRBV4-1,14,ASSRSGGLMTGELF
TRBJ2-2,-,TRBV19,15,ASKGPGRTANTGELF
TRBJ1-5,-,TRBV5-1,13,ASSLGQGENQPQH
TRBJ1-5,-,TRBV18,15,ASSPPGQGASNQPQH
TRBJ1-6,-,TRBV10-1,16,ASPTGTGSSSYNSPLH
TRBJ1-2,few,TRBV5-1,12,ASRPEGRHYGYT
TRBJ2-7,once,TRBV5-5,13,ASSLDGGWLVGQY
TRBJ2-3,-,TRBV11-2,14,ASSPGLAESTDTQY
TRBJ2-3,-,TRBV5-4,14,ASSLALGQFTDTQY
TRBJ1-5,-,TRBV2,12,ASSQSRVNQPQH
TRBJ1-2,-,TRBV19,13,ASSIVRGQDYGYT